The 9 T cell receptor beta chains below were found in one sample sequenced in a study of cytomegalovirus exposure and HLA in healthy donors. Primers included in the PCR were 60 Vbeta and 13 Jbeta primers. Method: immunoSEQ multiplex PCR; TCRdb's copy keeps in-frame clones and lacks some. The sample carries roughly 160,000 clones, roughly 67% recorded once. The sequenced sample consisted of PBMCs. The receptors shown here come from a woman aged 18-29 years in good health and CMV-seropositive.

The J gene is TRBJ2-5, the V gene TRBV5-1, with TRBD2 matching over 8 bases. Losses at the gene ends were 4 bases for V and 5 bases for J; bases not matched to a gene: 19. Per the germline V gene, CDR1 is SGHRS and CDR2 is YFSETQ. CDR3 length equals 18 residues. CDR3 DNA sequence: TGCGCCAGCAGCACCAGATACGTTAGCGCGGGGGGCCGGGAGACCCAGTACTTC. Its translation is CASSTRYVSAGGRETQYF. Together with reference TRBV5-1 and TRBJ2-5, the CDR3 gives the full variable domain: KAGVTQTPRYLIKTRGQQVTLSCSPISGHRSVSWYQQTPGQGLQFLFEYFSETQRNKGNFPGRFSGRQFSNSRSEMNVSTLELGDSALYLCASSTRYVSAGGRETQYFGPGTRLLVL.

This clone was seen more than once but under ten times. V gene TRBV5-8 combines with J gene TRBJ2-2; the D is unclear. V dropped 0 bases and J dropped 7 bases, with 13 bases sitting between them. This CDR3 is built from 15 residues. Germline V gene lookup returns CDR1 SGHTS and CDR2 YDEGEE. The CDR3 DNA reads TGTGCCAGCAGCTTGGGGTCTGCGCATAACGGGGAGCTGTTTTTT. It encodes CASSLGSAHNGELFF.

The chain uses TRBV5-6 and TRBJ2-2; perhaps TRBD1 as D (6 bases). The CDR3 totals 15 residues. The V gene lost 2 bases and the J gene lost 1 base, with 9 bases spanning the gap. Germline V CDR1 and CDR2: SGHDT, YYEEEE. This CDR3 is CASSFGTQNTGELFF. The DNA of the CDR3 is TGTGCCAGCAGCTTTGGGACACAGAACACCGGGGAGCTGTTTTTT.

V is TRBV5-4 and J is TRBJ2-7; TRBD1 agrees at 7 bases. V shed 6 bases, J shed 6 bases, and the junction held 6 bases outside the gene matches. The germline gives CDR1 SGHNT, CDR2 YYREEE (reference sequence). The CDR3 runs 12 residues. The CDR3 coding sequence is TGTGCCAGCAAGACAGGGAGTGGCGAGCAGTACTTC. Translated: CASKTGSGEQYF.

The chain is built from TRBV7-3 and TRBJ1-2; 7 nucleotides agree with TRBD1. Germline trimming cut 7 bases from V and 8 bases from J; bases unmatched to any gene: 10. The CDR3 extends over 13 amino acids. Per the germline V gene, CDR1 is SGHTA and CDR2 is FQGTGA. The CDR3 DNA sequence: TGTGCCAGCAAGCGGAGGGGGCGCCGAGGCTACACCTTC. Translation: CASKRRGRRGYTF. Using reference TRBV7-3 and TRBJ1-2 for the parts outside the CDR3, the full variable domain is GAGVSQTPSNKVTEKGKYVELRCDPISGHTALYWYRQSLGQGPEFLIYFQGTGAADDSGLPNDRFFAVRPEGSVSTLKIQRTERGDSAVYLCASKRRGRRGYTFGSGTRLTVV.

The rearrangement uses TRBV5-1 and TRBJ2-1; tentative D call: TRBD1 (5 bases). V lost 5 bases, J lost 4 bases, and 22 bases lay in between. The CDR3 contains 17 residues. Germline V gene lookup returns CDR1 SGHRS and CDR2 YFSETQ. Written as DNA, the CDR3 is TGCGCCAGCAGACCCGAAGGGCTCAGGGTGGGTTACAATGAGCAGTTCTTC. This translates into CASRPEGLRVGYNEQFF.

About this clone: The junction and the germline gene differ at one end; a read error may be behind it. The V and J genes are TRBV7-9 and TRBJ1-6, with 7 bases aligning to TRBD1. The germline V gene has CDR1 SEHNR and CDR2 FQNEAQ (reference sequence). The CDR3 totals 16 residues. CDR3: CSSSLGTGQRNSPLHF. As DNA, the CDR3 is TGTTCCAGCAGCTTAGGTACGGGACAGAGAAATTCACCCCTCCACTTT.

This sequence joins TRBV10-1 and TRBJ1-4; D is undetermined. V was trimmed by 8 bases and J by 4 bases, leaving 14 bases between them. Germline lookup yields CDR1 WNHNN and CDR2 SYGVQD (reference sequence). CDR3 length equals 14 residues. The CDR3 is CASVYWAYNEKLFF. CDR3 sequence (DNA): TGCGCCAGCGTTTACTGGGCGTATAATGAAAAACTGTTTTTT.

This clone was seen only a few times. The V and J genes are TRBV25-1 and TRBJ1-6, with TRBD1 as a possible D gene (5 bases). The germline V gene has CDR1 MGHDK and CDR2 SYGVNS. The CDR3 loop spans 15 amino acids. Trimming pared 1 base from V and 10 bases from J, leaving 14 bases between. The CDR3 sequence is CASSEFGQGGSPLHF. The DNA of the CDR3 is TGTGCCAGCAGTGAATTTGGGCAGGGAGGGTCACCCCTCCACTTT.